Listed below are T cell receptor beta chains from one sample, sequenced in a study of T cell changes during pregnancy in multiple sclerosis. Data came from immunoSEQ multiplex PCR; TCRdb stores just in-frame clones and leaves some out. The data show more than 55,000 clones, 80% to 95% seen once. The source material was peripheral blood, sampled in the second trimester of pregnancy. These receptors originate from a female donor with multiple sclerosis, enrolled in a pregnancy study. CDR3s include the opening cysteine and the closing phenylalanine or tryptophan. Fields, in order: J gene, V gene, CDR3 protein.

>TRBJ1-2|TRBV14
CASSGSFVRDYGYTF
>TRBJ1-1|TRBV6-1
CASSRQGNTEAFF
>TRBJ2-7|TRBV19
CASSRGGYEQYF
>TRBJ2-3|TRBV6-1
CASTRDLVTDTQYF
>TRBJ1-1|TRBV6-6
CASSPGTGGDTEAFF
>TRBJ2-5|TRBV5-1
CASSLLPGQQETQYF
>TRBJ1-3|TRBV19
CASISDRPSFLGNTIYF
>TRBJ1-5|TRBV20-1
CSARAFQPQHF
>TRBJ1-5|TRBV19
CASSNFASGLANQPQHF
>TRBJ1-2|TRBV18
CASSPGQGAGGYTF
>TRBJ2-7|TRBV14
CASSLERPGWTGIYEQYF
>TRBJ1-2|TRBV5-5
CASSLKEERLYGYTF
>TRBJ2-5|TRBV11-2
CASSSGFATQYF
>TRBJ1-4|TRBV5-1
CASSQGTDNEKLFF
>TRBJ2-7|TRBV6-1
CASSEEGLAGFYEQYF
>TRBJ1-1|TRBV30
CAWSARVKAFF
>TRBJ2-7|TRBV5-1
CASSLTGVGEQYF
>TRBJ2-2|TRBV5-4
CASSSGTGHTGELFF
>TRBJ1-1|TRBV9
CASSATSVGGRLMNTEAFF
>TRBJ1-1|TRBV9
CASSPQDGQAAFF
>TRBJ2-5|TRBV5-1
CASSLTGQGRGETQYF
>TRBJ1-6|TRBV27
CASTIGTGDSPLHF
>TRBJ1-1|TRBV10-3
CAISEGGANTEAFF
>TRBJ2-7|TRBV6-6
CASRRTELLNYEQYF
>TRBJ2-7|TRBV7-9
CASSSLSYEQYF
>TRBJ2-6|TRBV7-8
CASSPLRGGISGANVLTF
>TRBJ2-7|TRBV6-5
CASSYLTGNEQYF
>TRBJ2-5|TRBV7-2
CASSLNPPTGTGLQETQYF
>TRBJ2-7|TRBV18
CASSPPNDRGAEQYF
>TRBJ2-1|TRBV19
CASSLGLAGGSSYNEQFF
>TRBJ2-7|TRBV7-9
CASSLGTGPEQYF
>TRBJ1-5|TRBV6-1
CASSEYSLSNQPQHF
>TRBJ2-5|TRBV2
CASSQGLETQYF
>TRBJ2-2|TRBV7-7
CASSPSLTGDTGELFF
>TRBJ1-1|TRBV5-4
CASRAEGQEDTEAFF
>TRBJ2-7|TRBV6-5
CASSYSTASYEQYF
>TRBJ2-1|TRBV5-1
CASSLAGASREEQFF
>TRBJ1-2|TRBV6-1
CASSVDSYGYTF
>TRBJ2-3|TRBV7-6
CASSLISGVSTDTQYF
>TRBJ1-1|TRBV19
CASSNRNMNTEAFF
>TRBJ1-5|TRBV27
CASSPRTGGGNSNQPQHF
>TRBJ1-5|TRBV30
CAWGQGIDSNQPQHF
>TRBJ1-4|TRBV19
CASSTQGAIGEKLFF
>TRBJ2-2|TRBV7-3
CASRDRNTGELFF
>TRBJ2-1|TRBV10-3
CAISESPLLGEQFF